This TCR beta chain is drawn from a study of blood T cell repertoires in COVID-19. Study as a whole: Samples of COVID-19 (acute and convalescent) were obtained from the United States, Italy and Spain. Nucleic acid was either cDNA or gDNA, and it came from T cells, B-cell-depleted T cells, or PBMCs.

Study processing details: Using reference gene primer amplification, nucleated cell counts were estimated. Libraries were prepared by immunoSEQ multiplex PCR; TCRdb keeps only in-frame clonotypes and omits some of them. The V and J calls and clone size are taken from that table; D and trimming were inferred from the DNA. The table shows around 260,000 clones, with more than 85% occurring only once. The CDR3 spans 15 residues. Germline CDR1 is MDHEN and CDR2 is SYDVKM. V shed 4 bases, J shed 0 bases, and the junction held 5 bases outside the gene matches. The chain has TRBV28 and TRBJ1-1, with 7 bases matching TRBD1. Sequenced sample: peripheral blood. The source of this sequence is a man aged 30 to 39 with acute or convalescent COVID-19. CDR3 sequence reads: CASSSRGRLNTEAFF. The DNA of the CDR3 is TGTGCCAGCAGTTCTAGGGGGCGCTTGAACACTGAAGCTTTCTTT. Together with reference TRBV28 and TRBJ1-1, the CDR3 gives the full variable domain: DVKVTQSSRYLVKRTGEKVFLECVQDMDHENMFWYRQDPGLGLRLIYFSYDVKMKEKGDIPEGYSVSREKKERFSLILESASTNQTSMYLCASSSRGRLNTEAFFGQGTRLTVV.